Below, 3 T cell receptor beta chains from the same sample are listed, as sequenced in a study of blood T cell repertoires in COVID-19. Using immunoSEQ multiplex PCR, the repertoire was profiled, and TCRdb retains in-frame clones only, with some absent. The table lists about 76,000 clones, around 84% of them singletons. Sequencing was done on a sample of peripheral blood. The receptor set was obtained from a man in his 60s with COVID-19, enrolled during active disease.

The rearrangement uses TRBV7-7 and TRBJ2-5; weak D call: TRBD2 (6 bases). The CDR3 loop spans 15 amino acids. Trimming stripped 1 base from V and 0 bases from J, with 9 bases between. Germline CDR1 reads SSHAT; CDR2 reads FNYEAQ (reference sequence). CDR3 coding DNA: TGTGCCAGCAGCTTAGGTGGGACTGACCAAGAGACCCAGTACTTC. Protein: CASSLGGTDQETQYF.

This chain links TRBV10-2 with TRBJ2-5; no definite D call. The V and J ends lost 6 bases and 5 bases respectively, with 10 bases between them. The CDR3 loop spans 12 amino acids. Per the germline V gene, CDR1 is WSHSY and CDR2 is SAAADI. Here the CDR3 reads CASSLTRETQYF. The CDR3 DNA reads as TGCGCCAGCAGCCTTACTCGGGAGACCCAGTACTTC.

The chain employs TRBV7-9 and TRBJ2-3, with 10 bases fitting TRBD2. CDR3 size: 15 residues. V was pared by 6 bases and J by 5 bases, with 8 bases of the junction left unmatched. Germline V lookup: CDR1 SEHNR, CDR2 FQNEAQ (reference sequence). This chain's CDR3 is CASSPLAGVLDTQYF. DNA of the CDR3: TGTGCCAGCAGTCCTCTAGCGGGGGTCCTAGATACGCAGTATTTT.